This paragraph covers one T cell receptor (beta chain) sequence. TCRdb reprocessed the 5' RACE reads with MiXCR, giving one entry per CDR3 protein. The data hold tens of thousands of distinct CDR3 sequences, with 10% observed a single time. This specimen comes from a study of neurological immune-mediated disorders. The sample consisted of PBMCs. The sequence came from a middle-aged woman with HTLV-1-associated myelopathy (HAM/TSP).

The CDR3 region has the DNA TGCGCCAGCAGCCCCCAGATTGAAGGGGAGCTGTTTTTT. Its protein product is CASSPQIEGELFF. The chain couples TRBV5-1 to TRBJ2-2; no reliable D call. Trimming left V 4 bases short and J 8 bases short, with 12 bases between. Germline CDR1 SGHRS, CDR2 YFSETQ. This CDR3 region has 13 residues. Full variable domain (outside the CDR3, taken from reference TRBV5-1 and TRBJ2-2): KAGVTQTPRYLIKTRGQQVTLSCSPISGHRSVSWYQQTPGQGLQFLFEYFSETQRNKGNFPGRFSGRQFSNSRSEMNVSTLELGDSALYLCASSPQIEGELFFGEGSRLTVL.